One and the same sample provided the 12 T cell receptor beta chains below, sequenced in a study of identical twins. TCRdb re-called the 5' RACE reads with MiXCR, one entry per CDR3 protein. The top ten hold 3% of the sample, which has a few hundred thousand distinct CDR3 sequences, 9.5% to 10% seen once. In addition, the sample was reused for a study of yellow fever vaccine responses in identical twins.

The specimen was PBMCs. The receptors come from a woman in her late teens or twenties in good health.

This clonotype has a handful of counts. J is TRBJ2-5 and V is TRBV20-1, with 14 bases matching TRBD2. Looked up from germline, CDR1 is DFQATT and CDR2 is SNEGSKA (reference sequence). CDR3 length: 15 amino acids. V trimming: 5 bases; J trimming: 5 bases; junction bases outside the gene matches: 7. CDR3 sequence (DNA): TGCAGTGCTCAGCCCGGGACTAGCGGGAGTGAGACCCAGTACTTC. Translated, it gives CSAQPGTSGSETQYF.

The rearrangement uses TRBV7-9 and TRBJ1-4; D is unclear. This CDR3 spans 14 amino acids. Germline loops: CDR1 SEHNR, CDR2 FQNEAQ (reference sequence). V was clipped by 5 bases and J by 5 bases, with 12 bases between them. As DNA, the CDR3 is TGTGCCAGCAGCCCCCAAGTGTGGAATGAAAAACTGTTTTTT. Translated: CASSPQVWNEKLFF.

The chain combines TRBV19 with TRBJ2-7, with D possibly TRBD2 on 5 matching bases. The V and J ends lost 8 bases and 5 bases respectively, with 10 bases between them. The CDR3 runs 11 residues. Germline values: CDR1 LNHDA, CDR2 SQIVND (reference sequence). CDR3 sequence (DNA): TGTGCCAGTCATTTGAGGGACGAGCAGTACTTC. It yields the protein CASHLRDEQYF.

This clonotype occurred a few times. The rearrangement uses TRBV9 and TRBJ2-3; 11 nucleotides agree with TRBD2. Germline values: CDR1 SGDLS, CDR2 YYNGEE. This CDR3 comprises 19 residues. J gave up 0 bases and V 0 bases, and 9 bases lay outside the gene matches. As DNA, the CDR3 is TGTGCCAGCAGCGTAGTCGCGAAGACTAGCGGGATTAGCACAGATACGCAGTATTTT. Translation gives CASSVVAKTSGISTDTQYF.

This clonotype was observed a few times. The chain carries TRBV7-9 and TRBJ1-1; D gene unclear. CDR3 length equals 13 residues. The V end lost 3 bases, the J end lost 4 bases, and 9 bases lay between the germline ends. Germline V gives CDR1 SEHNR, CDR2 FQNEAQ (reference sequence). CDR3 nucleotide sequence: TGTGCCAGCAGCTTGACCCAGATCACTGAAGCTTTCTTT. This codes for CASSLTQITEAFF.

The sample holds a few counts of this clonotype. This chain connects TRBV15 to TRBJ1-1, with D possibly TRBD1 on 5 matching bases. The ends were cut back, 3 bases at V and 0 bases at J, with 11 bases in the middle. The germline V gene has CDR1 LNHNV and CDR2 YYDKDF (reference sequence). This CDR3 spans 15 amino acids. The CDR3 nucleotides read TGTGCCACCAGCAGCCCTTGGGGCATGAACACTGAAGCTTTCTTT. It translates to CATSSPWGMNTEAFF.

This clonotype was observed a few times. The chain uses TRBV20-1 and TRBJ2-1, with 11 nucleotides matching TRBD2. Germline CDR1 DFQATT, CDR2 SNEGSKA (reference sequence). The CDR3 runs 12 residues. V lost 5 bases and J lost 11; bases outside the gene matches: 5. CDR3 nucleotide sequence: TGCAGTGCTCGTAGACTAGCGGGACAGCAGTTCTTC. Translating it yields CSARRLAGQQFF.

In this sample, this clonotype turned up a few times. The chain has TRBV7-3 and TRBJ2-1, with TRBD2 identical over 12 bases. Unmatched junction bases numbered 7, after V lost 1 base and J lost 9 bases. The germline gives CDR1 SGHTA, CDR2 FQGTGA. The CDR3 sequence is 16 residues long. The CDR3 sequence: CASSLMASGGAREQFF. The CDR3 DNA sequence: TGTGCCAGCAGCTTAATGGCTAGCGGGGGGGCGCGTGAGCAGTTCTTC.

V is TRBV9 and J is TRBJ1-2; the D is unclear. CDR1 and CDR2 (germline): SGDLS, YYNGEE. This CDR3 contains 12 residues. Trimming removed 3 bases from V and 0 bases from J, with 3 bases in between. This CDR3 reads CASSESNYGYTF. The CDR3 coding sequence is TGTGCCAGCAGCGAATCTAACTATGGCTACACCTTC.

The chain employs TRBV20-1 and TRBJ2-1; 7 nucleotides align to TRBD1. Germline V gene sequence: CDR1 DFQATT, CDR2 SNEGSKA (reference sequence). J gave up 4 bases and V 0 bases, and 12 bases lay outside the gene matches. The CDR3 runs to 17 residues. The CDR3 DNA reads as TGCAGTGCTAGAGATATTCCTACAGGGGTGGGATACAATGAGCAGTTCTTC. It is translated as CSARDIPTGVGYNEQFF.

This rearrangement joins TRBV6-2 or TRBV6-3 to TRBJ2-4; a weak D match, TRBD1 (5 bases). Germline-derived CDR1 and CDR2 are MNHEY and SVGEGT. This CDR3 is 15 amino acids long. Trimming took 4 bases from V and 0 from J, leaving 10 bases between them. CDR3: CASSSGSKAKNIQYF. CDR3 DNA sequence: TGTGCCAGCAGTTCAGGGTCAAAAGCCAAAAACATTCAGTACTTC.

This clonotype was counted many times. J is TRBJ1-2 and V is TRBV9; D is unresolved. Germline V gene data show CDR1 as SGDLS and CDR2 as YYNGEE. This CDR3 is 15 amino acids long. With 3 bases removed from V and 3 bases from J, the gap between germline ends came to 15 bases. The CDR3: CASSGSHIRDYGYTF. The DNA for the CDR3 is TGTGCCAGCAGCGGAAGTCACATTAGGGACTATGGCTACACCTTC.